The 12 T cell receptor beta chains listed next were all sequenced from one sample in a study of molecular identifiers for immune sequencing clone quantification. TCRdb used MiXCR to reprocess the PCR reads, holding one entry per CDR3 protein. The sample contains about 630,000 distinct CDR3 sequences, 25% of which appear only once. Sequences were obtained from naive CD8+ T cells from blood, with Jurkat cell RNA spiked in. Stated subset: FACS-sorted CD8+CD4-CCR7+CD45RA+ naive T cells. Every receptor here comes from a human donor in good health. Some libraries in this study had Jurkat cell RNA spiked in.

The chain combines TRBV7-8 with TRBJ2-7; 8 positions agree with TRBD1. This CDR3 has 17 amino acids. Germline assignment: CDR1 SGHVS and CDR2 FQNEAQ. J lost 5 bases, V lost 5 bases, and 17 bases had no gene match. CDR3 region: CASSPTLRQGLIDEQYF. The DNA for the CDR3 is TGTGCCAGCAGCCCTACGCTCAGACAGGGGTTAATCGACGAGCAGTACTTC.

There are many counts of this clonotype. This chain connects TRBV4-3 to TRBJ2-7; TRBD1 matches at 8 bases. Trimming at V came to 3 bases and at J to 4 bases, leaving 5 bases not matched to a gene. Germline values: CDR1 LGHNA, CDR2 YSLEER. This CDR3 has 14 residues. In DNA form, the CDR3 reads TGCGCCAGCAGCCAGGACAGGGAAGGGTACGAGCAGTACTTC. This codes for CASSQDREGYEQYF.

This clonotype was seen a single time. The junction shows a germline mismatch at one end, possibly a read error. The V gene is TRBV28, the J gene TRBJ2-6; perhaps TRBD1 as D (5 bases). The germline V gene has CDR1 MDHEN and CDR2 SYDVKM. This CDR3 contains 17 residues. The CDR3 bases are TGTGCCAGCAGTCGGCGCATTAAGAGCTCTGGGGCCAACGTCCTGACTTTT. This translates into CASSRRIKSSGANVLTF.

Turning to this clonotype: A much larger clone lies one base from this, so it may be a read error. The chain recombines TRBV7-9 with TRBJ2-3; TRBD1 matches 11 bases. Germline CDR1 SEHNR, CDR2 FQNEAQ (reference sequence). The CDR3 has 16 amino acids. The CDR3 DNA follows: TGTGCCCGCAGAGGGACAGGGGGGGTACCCACAGATACGCAGTATTTT. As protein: CARRGTGGVPTDTQYF.

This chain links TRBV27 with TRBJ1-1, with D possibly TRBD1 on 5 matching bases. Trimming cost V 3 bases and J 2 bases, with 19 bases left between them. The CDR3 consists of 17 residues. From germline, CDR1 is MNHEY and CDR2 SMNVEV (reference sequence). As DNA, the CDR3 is TGTGCCAGCAGTTTGGCAGGGCTTTCGGGTCCCAACACTGAAGCTTTCTTT. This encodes CASSLAGLSGPNTEAFF.

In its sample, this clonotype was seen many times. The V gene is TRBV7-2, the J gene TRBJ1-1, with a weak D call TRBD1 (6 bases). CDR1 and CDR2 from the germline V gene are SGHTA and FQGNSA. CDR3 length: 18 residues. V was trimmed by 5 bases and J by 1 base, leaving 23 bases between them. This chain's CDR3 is CASSISPPSTGQNTEAFF. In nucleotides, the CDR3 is TGTGCCAGCAGCATTAGCCCACCATCCACAGGGCAGAACACTGAAGCTTTCTTT.

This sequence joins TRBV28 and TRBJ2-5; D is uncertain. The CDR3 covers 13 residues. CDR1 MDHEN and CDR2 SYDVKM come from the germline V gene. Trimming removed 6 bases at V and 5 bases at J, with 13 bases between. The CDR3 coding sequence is TGTGCCAGCAGATCGAGCCCCTACGAGACCCAGTACTTC. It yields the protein CASRSSPYETQYF.

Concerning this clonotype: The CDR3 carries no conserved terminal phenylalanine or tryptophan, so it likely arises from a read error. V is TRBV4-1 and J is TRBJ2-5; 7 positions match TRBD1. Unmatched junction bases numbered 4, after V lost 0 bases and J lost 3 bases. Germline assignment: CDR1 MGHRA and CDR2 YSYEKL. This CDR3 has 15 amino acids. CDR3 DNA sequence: TGCGCCAGCAGCCAAGAGACAGGGATAGAAGAGACCCAGTACTCC. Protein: CASSQETGIEETQYS.

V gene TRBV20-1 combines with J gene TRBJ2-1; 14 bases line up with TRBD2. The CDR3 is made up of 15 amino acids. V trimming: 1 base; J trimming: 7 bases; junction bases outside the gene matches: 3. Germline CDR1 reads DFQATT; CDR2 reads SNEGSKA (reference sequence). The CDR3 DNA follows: TGCAGTGCTAGAGGACTAGCGGGGGGGCAAAATGAGCAGTTCTTC. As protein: CSARGLAGGQNEQFF.

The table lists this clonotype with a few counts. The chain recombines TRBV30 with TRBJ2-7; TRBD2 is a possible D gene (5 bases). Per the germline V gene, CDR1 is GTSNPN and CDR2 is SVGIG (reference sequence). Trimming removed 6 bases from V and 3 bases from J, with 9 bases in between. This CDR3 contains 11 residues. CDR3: CACGVSYEQYF. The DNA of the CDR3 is TGTGCCTGCGGGGTGAGCTACGAGCAGTACTTC.

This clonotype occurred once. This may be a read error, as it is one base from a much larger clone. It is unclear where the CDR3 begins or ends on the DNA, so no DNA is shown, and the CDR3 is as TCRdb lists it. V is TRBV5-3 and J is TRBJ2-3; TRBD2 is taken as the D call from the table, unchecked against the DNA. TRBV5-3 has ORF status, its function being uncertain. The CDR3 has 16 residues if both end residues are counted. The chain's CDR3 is CTSSFWRGLGTDTQYF.

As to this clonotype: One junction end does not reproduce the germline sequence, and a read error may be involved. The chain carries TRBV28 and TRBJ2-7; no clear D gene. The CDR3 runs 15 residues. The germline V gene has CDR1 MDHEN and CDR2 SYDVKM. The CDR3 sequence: CAGSNPYLAPYEQYF. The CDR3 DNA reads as TGTGCCGGCAGTAATCCCTATCTGGCCCCCTACGAGCAGTACTTC.